The rows below give T cell receptor beta chains drawn from one sample of a study of T-cell memory formation after mild COVID-19. TCRdb called the 5' RACE reads again in MiXCR, with one record for every CDR3 protein. Of 120,000 or so distinct CDR3 sequences listed, approximately 15% are singletons. The sample was PBMCs or a T cell subset sorted from them (not recorded which). The receptors originated from an adult woman who had mild COVID-19 (a few samples of this study predate the infection). Cell type and time point are not known. CDR3s include the opening cysteine and the closing phenylalanine or tryptophan. A D gene is named only where the DNA matches it firmly. The listing skips clone size in some rows; elsewhere it reads once, few, many or a size class.

CDR3: CASSLELALGEQYF
DNA: TGTGCCAGCAGTTTAGAGCTAGCGCTGGGGGAGCAGTACTTC
J: TRBJ2-7
length: 14
V: TRBV12-3/TRBV12-4
size: few
D: .

CDR3: CASSLGVGTDTQYF
DNA: TGTGCCAGCAGCCTCGGGGTAGGCACAGATACGCAGTATTTT
J: TRBJ2-3
length: 14
V: TRBV27
size: .
D: .

CDR3: CASSQLSPGGEGTGANVLTF
DNA: TGCGCCAGCAGTCAACTCTCGCCCGGTGGTGAGGGAACTGGGGCCAACGTCCTGACTTTC
J: TRBJ2-6
length: 20
V: TRBV23-1
size: .
D: .

CDR3: CSASGLGEQFF
DNA: TGCAGTGCCTCGGGACTTGGAGAGCAGTTCTTC
J: TRBJ2-1
length: 11
V: TRBV20-1
size: few
D: .

CDR3: CASSTRLTLADSYNEQFF
DNA: TGTGCCAGCAGTACACGACTTACTCTAGCGGACTCCTACAATGAGCAGTTCTTC
J: TRBJ2-1
length: 18
V: TRBV6-5
size: few
D: TRBD2

CDR3: CASSLGRAADEQYF
DNA: TGTGCCAGCAGCTTGGGTAGGGCGGCCGACGAGCAGTACTTC
J: TRBJ2-7
length: 14
V: TRBV7-3
size: .
D: .

CDR3: CASISQGSKAVTEAFF
DNA: TGTGCCAGCATAAGCCAGGGTTCTAAGGCGGTCACTGAAGCTTTCTTT
J: TRBJ1-1
length: 16
V: TRBV25-1
size: .
D: .

CDR3: CASSSASTGATEAFF
DNA: TGTGCCAGCAGTTCCGCGTCGACAGGGGCCACTGAAGCTTTCTTT
J: TRBJ1-1
length: 15
V: TRBV2
size: .
D: TRBD1

CDR3: CASSWDSYGYTF
DNA: TGTGCCAGCAGTTGGGACAGCTATGGCTACACCTTC
J: TRBJ1-2
length: 12
V: TRBV6-5
size: .
D: TRBD1

CDR3: CASSQGRSNQPQHF
DNA: TGTGCCAGCAGCCAAGGCAGGAGCAATCAGCCCCAGCATTTT
J: TRBJ1-5
length: 14
V: TRBV5-8
size: few
D: .

CDR3: CASSYSVDYEQYF
DNA: TGTGCCAGCAGTTACTCAGTGGACTACGAGCAGTACTTC
J: TRBJ2-7
length: 13
V: TRBV6-2/TRBV6-3
size: few
D: .

CDR3: CASSEDGYEQYF
DNA: TGTGCCAGCAGTGAGGACGGCTACGAGCAGTACTTC
J: TRBJ2-7
length: 12
V: TRBV2
size: medium-sized
D: .

CDR3: CASSLTDYEQYF
DNA: TGTGCCAGCAGCTTAACCGACTACGAGCAGTACTTC
J: TRBJ2-7
length: 12
V: TRBV7-2
size: few
D: .

CDR3: CASSHGWTEAFF
DNA: TGTGCCAGCAGCCACGGGTGGACTGAAGCTTTCTTT
J: TRBJ1-1
length: 12
V: TRBV7-8
size: .
D: .

CDR3: CATSDSGGGVTDTQYF
DNA: TGTGCCACCAGTGATTCTGGCGGGGGAGTCACAGATACGCAGTATTTT
J: TRBJ2-3
length: 16
V: TRBV24-1
size: few
D: TRBD2

CDR3: CASSYGTAGNTIYF
DNA: TGTGCCAGCAGCTACGGGACGGCTGGAAACACCATATATTTT
J: TRBJ1-3
length: 14
V: TRBV3-1
size: .
D: .

CDR3: CASTTSGGPSTDTQYF
DNA: TGTGCCAGCACCACTAGCGGGGGGCCCTCCACAGATACGCAGTATTTT
J: TRBJ2-3
length: 16
V: TRBV12-3/TRBV12-4
size: .
D: TRBD2

CDR3: CASSSRDSYNEQFF
DNA: TGTGCCAGCAGCTCCCGGGACTCATACAATGAGCAGTTCTTC
J: TRBJ2-1
length: 14
V: TRBV11-2
size: few
D: .

CDR3: CASSSRTLGETQYF
DNA: TGCGCCAGCAGTTCCCGGACCCTCGGAGAGACCCAGTACTTC
J: TRBJ2-5
length: 14
V: TRBV4-1
size: few
D: .

CDR3: CASSPAGRISPQHF
DNA: TGTGCCAGCAGCCCTGCCGGAAGGATCAGCCCCCAGCATTTT
J: TRBJ1-5
length: 14
V: TRBV3-1
size: few
D: .

CDR3: CASSLAHRGETQYF
DNA: TGTGCCAGCAGCTTAGCCCACAGGGGAGAGACCCAGTACTTC
J: TRBJ2-5
length: 14
V: TRBV7-3
size: .
D: TRBD1

CDR3: CASSFTPPGDSPLHF
DNA: TGTGCCAGCAGCTTCACGCCACCTGGAGATTCACCCCTCCACTTT
J: TRBJ1-6
length: 15
V: TRBV7-9
size: many
D: .

CDR3: CASSLEGGGLVGYNEQFF
DNA: TGTGCCAGCAGCTTAGAAGGCGGCGGGCTAGTAGGGTACAATGAGCAGTTCTTC
J: TRBJ2-1
length: 18
V: TRBV7-9
size: .
D: .

CDR3: CSAHGTSGRAGELFF
DNA: TGCAGCGCCCATGGGACTAGCGGGAGGGCCGGGGAGCTGTTTTTT
J: TRBJ2-2
length: 15
V: TRBV29-1
size: .
D: TRBD2

CDR3: CASSTDPGLAGADEQFF
DNA: TGTGCCAGCAGCACCGATCCTGGGCTAGCGGGAGCCGATGAGCAGTTCTTC
J: TRBJ2-1
length: 17
V: TRBV9
size: many
D: TRBD2

CDR3: CSARDGGLWETQYF
DNA: TGCAGTGCTAGAGACGGGGGTCTTTGGGAGACCCAGTACTTC
J: TRBJ2-5
length: 14
V: TRBV20-1
size: many
D: .

CDR3: CASSLGSFGDGYTF
DNA: TGTGCCAGCAGCTTAGGAAGTTTCGGCGATGGCTACACCTTC
J: TRBJ1-2
length: 14
V: TRBV7-9
size: few
D: .

CDR3: CSVDYLGYRDTEAFF
DNA: TGCAGCGTTGATTATTTGGGATATCGGGACACTGAAGCTTTCTTT
J: TRBJ1-1
length: 15
V: TRBV29-1
size: .
D: .

CDR3: CASTRAGGYEQYF
DNA: TGTGCCAGCACTAGGGCAGGAGGCTACGAGCAGTACTTC
J: TRBJ2-7
length: 13
V: TRBV11-2
size: few
D: .

CDR3: CSALSTDPRTFNSPLHF
DNA: TGCAGTGCTCTATCGACAGACCCGAGGACCTTTAATTCACCCCTCCACTTT
J: TRBJ1-6
length: 17
V: TRBV20-1
size: few
D: .

CDR3: CASSLGHNYGYTF
DNA: TGTGCCAGCAGCTTGGGACATAACTATGGCTACACCTTC
J: TRBJ1-2
length: 13
V: TRBV5-6
size: few
D: .

CDR3: CASSLAISANTGELFF
DNA: TGTGCCAGCAGCTTGGCCATTTCCGCGAACACCGGGGAGCTGTTTTTT
J: TRBJ2-2
length: 16
V: TRBV5-5
size: few
D: .

CDR3: CASSSYRGGGLYEQYF
DNA: TGTGCCAGCAGTTCGTACAGGGGAGGGGGCCTCTACGAGCAGTACTTC
J: TRBJ2-7
length: 16
V: TRBV27
size: few
D: .

CDR3: CASSEAGFQPQHF
DNA: TGTGCCAGCAGTGAGGCTGGGTTCCAGCCCCAGCATTTT
J: TRBJ1-5
length: 13
V: TRBV25-1
size: .
D: .

CDR3: CASSEWRDEAYEQYF
DNA: TGTGCCAGCAGTGAATGGAGGGATGAGGCCTACGAGCAGTACTTC
J: TRBJ2-7
length: 15
V: TRBV25-1
size: .
D: .

CDR3: CASSVEGVTEAFF
DNA: TGTGCCAGCAGCGTAGAGGGTGTCACTGAAGCTTTCTTT
J: TRBJ1-1
length: 13
V: TRBV9
size: .
D: .

CDR3: CASSIDQGVRTEAFF
DNA: TGTGCCAGTAGTATAGATCAGGGGGTCCGGACTGAAGCTTTCTTT
J: TRBJ1-1
length: 15
V: TRBV19
size: once
D: TRBD1

CDR3: CASSLGTREKQFF
DNA: TGTGCCAGCAGCTTGGGGACTAGGGAAAAGCAGTTCTTC
J: TRBJ2-1
length: 13
V: TRBV7-2
size: many
D: TRBD2

CDR3: CASSFTQGGNSPLHF
DNA: TGTGCCAGCAGTTTCACCCAGGGAGGTAATTCACCCCTCCACTTT
J: TRBJ1-6
length: 15
V: TRBV6-6
size: few
D: .

CDR3: CASSQPQGVGTEAFF
DNA: TGCGCCAGCAGCCAGCCTCAGGGGGTCGGCACTGAAGCTTTCTTT
J: TRBJ1-1
length: 15
V: TRBV4-3
size: few
D: TRBD1

CDR3: CATSITSNTGELFF
DNA: TGTGCCACCAGCATAACTTCGAACACCGGGGAGCTGTTTTTT
J: TRBJ2-2
length: 14
V: TRBV15
size: many
D: .

CDR3: CASRTSGANVLTF
DNA: TGTGCCAGCAGAACTTCTGGGGCCAACGTCCTGACTTTC
J: TRBJ2-6
length: 13
V: TRBV14
size: .
D: .

CDR3: CASSPPTSGRQFF
DNA: TGTGCCAGCAGTCCACCAACTAGCGGGAGGCAGTTCTTC
J: TRBJ2-1
length: 13
V: TRBV6-2/TRBV6-3
size: .
D: TRBD2

CDR3: CASSSVGAYGYTF
DNA: TGTGCCAGCAGTTCCGTCGGGGCCTATGGCTACACCTTC
J: TRBJ1-2
length: 13
V: TRBV6-5
size: .
D: .